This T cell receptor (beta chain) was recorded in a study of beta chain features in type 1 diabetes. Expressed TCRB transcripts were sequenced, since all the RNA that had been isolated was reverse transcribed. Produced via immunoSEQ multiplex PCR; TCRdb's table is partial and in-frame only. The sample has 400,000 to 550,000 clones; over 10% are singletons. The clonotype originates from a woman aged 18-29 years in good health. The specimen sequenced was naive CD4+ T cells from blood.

The CDR3 DNA sequence: TGTGCCATCAGTGAGTCAACCAGGGGAGACACAGATACGCAGTATTTT. Translating gives CAISESTRGDTDTQYF. The chain carries TRBV10-3 and TRBJ2-3; D possibly corresponds to TRBD1 (6 bases). CDR3 size: 16 residues. The germline V gene has CDR1 ENHRY and CDR2 SYGVKD. With 0 bases removed from V and 2 bases from J, the gap between germline ends came to 12 bases.